This TCR beta chain was recorded in a study of cytomegalovirus exposure and HLA in healthy donors listed by TCRdb under 2017. Describing the broader study: According to an earlier analysis of 550 to 700 of the donors, 200 million or so T cells yielded over 100 million unique TCR beta sequences and less than 300 Gb of sequence data. An early release that covered 640 HLA-typed donors contained approximately 300 gigabases of sequencing data and 65 million to 100 million unique TCR sequences. High-throughput TCR immunosequencing, statistical association of individual TCRs with disease status, and machine learning were combined to predict cytomegalovirus infection status. Every repertoire in the discovery cohort had been generated on one and the same sequencing platform. On average, approximately 250,000 unique TCR beta nucleotide sequences were sequenced per donor among 398 genotyped donors of the cohort, with roughly 18% of those sequences being non-productive. Of the 300 to 400 genotyped donors, roughly 85% fell in the genetic ancestry cluster associated with self-reported Caucasian donors. The study aimed to test whether signatures of past pathogen exposure could be identified by cataloging public T cell receptors. Genome-wide SNP genotypes for about 60% of the 666 donors were used in a later genetic analysis, which treated that subset as a discovery cohort. HLA typing covered class I and class II loci at four-digit resolution. Besides the first cohort of 500 to 700 subjects, a separate validation cohort made up of over a hundred different subjects was used. Donor age, sex, ethnicity and CMV serostatus were collected together with the repertoire data. In a later analysis, previously published TCR beta repertoires from 666 donors were re-analyzed and high-resolution HLA genotyping was added so that TCR occurrence patterns could be studied. The study used immunosequencing to profile the T cell repertoires of approximately 630 subjects and linked those repertoires to cytomegalovirus serostatus. The number of donors typed differed by locus, with about 629-630 for A, B, C, DRB1 and DQB1, over 500 for DQA1, 600 to 610 for DPA1, and some 450 for DPB1. A handful of DR-DQ haplotypes were treated as single units for association and clustering because of strong linkage in the cohort. In an earlier analysis of 587 of the donors, high-throughput TCR beta sequencing was used to judge whether each TCR beta V gene segment behaved as functional or pseudogenic. Rather than drawing on any new phenotypic data, the later analysis identified candidate immune exposures from TCR beta sequences and the way those sequences occurred across donors.

The cohort consisted of approximately 690 healthy bone marrow donors. At the time of sampling, all cohort members were nominally healthy, though unrecorded immune exposures were likely present. The donor was CMV seropositive and was included in the group of 290 or so seropositive cohort members. A peripheral blood sample was provided by each donor, and peripheral blood mononuclear cells were used for TCR beta sequencing. Genomic DNA extraction from the blood cell samples was performed with the Qiagen DNeasy Blood Extraction Kit. Including the terminal cysteine and phenylalanine, the CDR3 comprises 19 residues. Of all the DNA, just the CDR3 is kept, 57 bases in frame from base 1. After removal of 5 bases from V and 4 bases from J, the junction retains 13 bases not matched to a gene. The germline V gene sets CDR1 to SGHVS and CDR2 to FQNEAQ. This clone has only a few counts. What antigen it recognizes has not been identified. Per-base qualities were not stored, and no clone one base away is much larger.

Study-wide findings and limitations: Most TCR sequences were observed very rarely across donors, whereas some public TCRs were present in many individuals. A later analysis associated roughly 17,000 TCR beta sequences with specific HLA alleles at a false discovery rate of 0.05. A few of the identified cytomegalovirus-associated TCR beta chains were confirmed in vitro to be specific for cytomegalovirus antigens. When HLA alleles, especially DR and DQ, strongly co-occurred, TCR associations were difficult to assign to individual alleles. A group of highly shared sequence variants was considered likely to be a technical artifact of the sequencing pipeline. In both the original and validation cohorts, the classifier was reported to diagnose cytomegalovirus status with high specificity and sensitivity. According to a later analysis, parvovirus B19, influenza, CMV and Epstein-Barr virus appeared linked to several top co-occurrence clusters. The presence/absence analyses assumed that sequencing depth was roughly uniform across donors, and that assumption may not be true. Because HLA typing was unavailable for some donors at each locus, only the typed subset was used in association tests. According to a later analysis, TCR association rates differed among HLA loci, with DRB1 alleles showing the most associated TCRs and HLA-C alleles showing the fewest. Linkage disequilibrium might explain the correlated functional status among segregating V segments, but an unknown experimental factor could not be excluded. V-gene and J-gene trimming of TCR beta chains was associated with a missense DCLRE1C variant in a later genetic analysis, and the association was replicated in an independent cohort. In an earlier analysis of approximately 590 of the donors, most TCR beta V segments appeared in productive rearrangements about 87% or about 30% of the time, broadly matching IMGT annotations. Because the 87-base-pair reads could not distinguish some IMGT-functional V segments, including TRBV6-2 and TRBV6-3, those segments were excluded. A later analysis found that HLA-associated TCR beta chains were more clonally expanded and had lower generation probabilities than equally common non-associated chains. For the cohort, immune exposure information was limited to CMV serostatus. A further reported finding was that TCR beta sequences accurately predicted the HLA-A and HLA-B alleles for most subjects in the first cohort. According to a later genetic analysis, donors in an Asian-associated ancestry cluster had fewer N-insertions in productive TCRs than the approximately 700-donor mean. In this cohort, only TCR beta chains were sequenced, and detectable features were limited by the absence of alpha or paired-chain data. The study listed 164 TCR beta chains as associated with cytomegalovirus. According to a later analysis, most CMV-associated TCR beta chains appeared to be HLA-restricted, and the HLA associations seemed to be driven largely by CMV exposure. According to the authors, the approach could potentially be generalized to other disease states and immunological phenotypes. Because counts were too low, more than 15 rarely observed V segments, including chromosome 9 orphons, were excluded from the earlier analysis of under 650 of the donors.

Library construction relied on the immunoSEQ multiplex PCR assay. For the multiplex PCR, a mixture combining 60 forward primers for TCR Vbeta segments and 13 reverse primers for TCR Jbeta segments was used. A multiplex PCR assay on genomic DNA amplified the CDR3 region of rearranged TCR beta genes. Amplified TCR beta libraries were sequenced as 87-base-pair reads on the Illumina HiSeq System. The authors' analysis ran thus. A later analysis tallied 80 million to 95 million unique TCR beta chains across the 550 to 850 repertoires, and approximately 12 million of those chains were shared by two or more donors. Raw reads were error-corrected and collapsed into unique sequences with a nearest-neighbor algorithm that merged closely related sequences to remove PCR and sequencing errors. CDR3 sequences were aligned to IMGT reference sequences to assign V, D and J gene segments. For a sequence to be retained, at least a six-nucleotide match to both a V gene segment and a J gene segment was required. A rearrangement was called productive if the CDR3 had no stop codons and remained in frame with V and J, and every other rearrangement was called non-productive. CDR3 was defined according to IMGT convention as the region running from the second conserved V-encoded cysteine to the conserved J-encoded phenylalanine. The earlier analysis of about 500 of the donors excluded sequences that lacked an unambiguous match to a single V gene segment. In an earlier analysis of more than 500 of the donors, a V segment was called functional when productive rearrangements were above 56.7%, and segregating when the standard deviation between donors exceeded 5%. A statistical classification framework was built to diagnose cytomegalovirus status from the catalog of TCR beta chain sequences. In a later analysis, TCR nucleotide sequences were compared against IMGT/GENE-DB human TR gene sequences so that V and J genes could be assigned. A later analysis assigned CDR3 sequences and most-parsimonious VDJ recombination scenarios with the TCRdist pipeline. In a later analysis, each TCR beta chain was defined by its CDR3 amino acid sequence together with its V-gene family, and reads without a unique V-gene family were excluded. A later analysis removed 450 to 600 highly shared, low-generation-probability nucleotide sequences to deal with suspected cross-contamination and a sequencing artifact. A later analysis calculated a clonal expansion index for each public chain from normalized within-repertoire ranks of inferred template counts. Generation probabilities in a later analysis came from a VDJ recombination model fitted to out-of-frame rearrangements, and those results were checked against IGoR. Hypergeometric tests were used in a later analysis to score TCR-TCR, TCR-HLA and TCR-CMV co-occurrence, with a repertoire-size bias correction applied to the TCR pairs. A later analysis estimated false discovery rates by permuting HLA or CMV assignments 20 times. In a later analysis, co-occurring TCRs were grouped with DBSCAN, and TCRdist sequence similarity was added when clustering was performed within HLA-allele-positive subsets. For co-occurrence clustering, repertoires with fewer than 30,000 or more than 120,000 public chains were excluded, along with about five repertoires with anomalous nucleotide sharing. TCRdb stores this immuneACCESS table with in-frame sequences only. Part of the clones is absent; in the studies checked, under half of the shortfall reflects unresolved V genes, and no reason is known for the rest. V and J calls and clone size are those listed in that table; D and trimming were worked out from the DNA. The sample records about 150,000 clones, 64% of which are singletons. Roughly 3.1% of the sample goes to the ten largest clones.

The clonotype comes from a woman aged 30 to 39 in good health and CMV-seropositive. Sequencing input: PBMCs. Recombination joined TRBV7-8 with TRBJ2-6; TRBD1 lines up with 11 middle nucleotides. The CDR3 region reads CASSLSIGQGALGANVLTF. The DNA is TGTGCCAGCAGCCTTTCTATAGGACAGGGGGCTTTAGGGGCCAACGTCCTGACTTTC.